This TCR beta chain was observed in a study of identical twins. Healthy Caucasians were all of the donors. V was clipped by 0 bases and J by 4 bases; unmatched bases: 2. CDR3 size: 15 residues. Germline CDR1 is SGHDT and CDR2 is YYEEEE. Of note for this clonotype: What it binds is not known.

Study results and limitations: Its conclusions, products of cross-sectional statistical analysis, did not come from following the same donors.

Using its own MiXCR run on the 5' RACE reads, TCRdb lists one record per CDR3 protein. In the table there are roughly 570,000 distinct CDR3 sequences, approximately 9.6% of which are singletons. These data are also associated with another study on yellow fever vaccine responses in identical twins. Turning to that study: Convergence reportedly seemed to mark part of the twins' vaccine T cell response, with personalization marking the rest.

The origin of this receptor is a woman aged 18-29 years in good health. The rearrangement links TRBV5-6 to TRBJ2-3; 10 bases align to TRBD1. The material sequenced was PBMCs. DNA of the CDR3: TGTGCCAGCAGCTTGGTGACAGGGGGCCCAGATACGCAGTATTTT. The encoded protein is CASSLVTGGPDTQYF. Looking up the rest from reference TRBV5-6 and TRBJ2-3 gives the full variable domain: DAGVTQSPTHLIKTRGQQVTLRCSPKSGHDTVSWYQQALGQGPQFIFQYYEEEERQRGNFPDRFSGHQFPNYSSELNVNALLLGDSALYLCASSLVTGGPDTQYFGPGTRLTVL.